This T cell receptor (beta chain) was profiled in a study of blood T cell repertoires in COVID-19. Study in general: Acute and convalescent COVID-19 samples came from the United States, Italy and Spain.

The CDR3 loop spans 17 amino acids. Germline V gives CDR1 LNHDA, CDR2 SQIVND (reference sequence). Trimming removed 3 bases at V and 1 base at J, with 17 bases between. Clones were read by immunoSEQ multiplex PCR, and TCRdb kept only the in-frame ones, dropping some. The profile covers approximately 89,000 clones, with around four fifths appearing a single time and over 9.5% taken by the ten largest. This chain uses TRBV19 with TRBJ2-3, with a weak D call TRBD2 (5 bases). The sample taken for sequencing was peripheral blood. The origin of this receptor is a woman in her 70s with active or convalescent COVID-19. CDR3 DNA: TGTGCCAGTAGTATTAAGATTGCCGGGGTAGGCACAGATACGCAGTATTTT. It yields the protein CASSIKIAGVGTDTQYF.